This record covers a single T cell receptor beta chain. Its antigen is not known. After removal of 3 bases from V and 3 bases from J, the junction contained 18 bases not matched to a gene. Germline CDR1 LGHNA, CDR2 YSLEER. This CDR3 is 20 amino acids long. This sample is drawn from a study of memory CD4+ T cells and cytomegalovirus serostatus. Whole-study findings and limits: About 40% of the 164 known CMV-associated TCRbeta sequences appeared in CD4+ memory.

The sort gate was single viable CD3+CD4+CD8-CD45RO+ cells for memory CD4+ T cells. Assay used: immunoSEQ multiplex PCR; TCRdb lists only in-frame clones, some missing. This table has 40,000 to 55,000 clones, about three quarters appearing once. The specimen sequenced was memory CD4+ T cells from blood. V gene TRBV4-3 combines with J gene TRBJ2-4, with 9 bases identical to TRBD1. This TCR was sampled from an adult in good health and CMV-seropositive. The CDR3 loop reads CASSQEEAGTGHRGKNIQYF. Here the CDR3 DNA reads TGCGCCAGCAGCCAGGAAGAAGCTGGGACAGGGCATCGGGGCAAAAACATTCAGTACTTC.